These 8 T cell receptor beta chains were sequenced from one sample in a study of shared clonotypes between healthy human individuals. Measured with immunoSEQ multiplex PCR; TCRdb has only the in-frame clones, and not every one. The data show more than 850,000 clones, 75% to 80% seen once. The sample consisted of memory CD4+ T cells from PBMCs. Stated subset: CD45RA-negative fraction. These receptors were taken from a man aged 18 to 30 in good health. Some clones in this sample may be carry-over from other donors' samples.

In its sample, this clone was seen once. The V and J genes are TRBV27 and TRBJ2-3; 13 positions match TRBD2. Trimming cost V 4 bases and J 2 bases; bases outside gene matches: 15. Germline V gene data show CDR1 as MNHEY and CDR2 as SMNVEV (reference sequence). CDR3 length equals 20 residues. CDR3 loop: CASSSRTSGRVDKDTDTQYF. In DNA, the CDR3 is TGTGCCAGCAGTTCAAGGACTAGCGGGAGAGTTGATAAAGACACAGATACGCAGTATTTT.

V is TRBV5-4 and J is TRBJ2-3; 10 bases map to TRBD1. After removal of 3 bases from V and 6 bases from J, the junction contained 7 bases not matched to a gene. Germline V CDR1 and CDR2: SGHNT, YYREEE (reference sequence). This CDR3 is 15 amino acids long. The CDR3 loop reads CASSSRDRGQDTQYF. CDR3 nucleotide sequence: TGTGCCAGCAGCTCACGGGACAGGGGCCAGGATACGCAGTATTTT.

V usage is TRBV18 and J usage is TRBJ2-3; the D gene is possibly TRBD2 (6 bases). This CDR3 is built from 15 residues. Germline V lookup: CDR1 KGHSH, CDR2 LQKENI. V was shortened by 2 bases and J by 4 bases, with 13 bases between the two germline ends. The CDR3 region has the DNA TGTGCCAGCTCACCAGGAGGGATAGGTGCAGATACGCAGTATTTT. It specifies CASSPGGIGADTQYF. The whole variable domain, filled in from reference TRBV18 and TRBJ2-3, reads NAGVMQNPRHLVRRRGQEARLRCSPMKGHSHVYWYRQLPEEGLKFMVYLQKENIIDESGMPKERFSAEFPKEGPSILRIQQVVRGDSAAYFCASSPGGIGADTQYFGPGTRLTVL.

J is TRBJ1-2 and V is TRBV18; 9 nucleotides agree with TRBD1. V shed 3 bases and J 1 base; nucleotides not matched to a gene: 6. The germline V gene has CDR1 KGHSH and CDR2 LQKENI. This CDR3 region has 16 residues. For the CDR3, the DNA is TGTGCCAGCTCACCGGGACAGGGTTTGTTTAACTATGGCTACACCTTC. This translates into CASSPGQGLFNYGYTF.

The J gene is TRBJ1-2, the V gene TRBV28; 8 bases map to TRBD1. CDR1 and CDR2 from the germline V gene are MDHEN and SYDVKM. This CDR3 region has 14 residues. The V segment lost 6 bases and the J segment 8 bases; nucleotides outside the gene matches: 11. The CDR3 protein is CASRRPDRAGGYTF. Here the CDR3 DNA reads TGTGCCAGCAGGCGGCCGGACAGGGCGGGGGGCTACACCTTC.

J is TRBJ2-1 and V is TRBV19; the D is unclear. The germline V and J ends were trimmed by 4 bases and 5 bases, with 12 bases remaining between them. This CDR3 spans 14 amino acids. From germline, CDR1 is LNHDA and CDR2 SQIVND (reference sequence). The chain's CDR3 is CASSRVDRNNEQFF. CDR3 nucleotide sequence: TGTGCCAGTAGTAGGGTGGACCGAAACAATGAGCAGTTCTTC.

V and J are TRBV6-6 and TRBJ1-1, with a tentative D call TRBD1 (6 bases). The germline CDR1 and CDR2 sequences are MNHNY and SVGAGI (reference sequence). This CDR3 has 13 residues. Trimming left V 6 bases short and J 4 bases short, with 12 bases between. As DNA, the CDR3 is TGTGCCAGCAGATTACAGGGTGGCACTGAAGCTTTCTTT. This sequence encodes CASRLQGGTEAFF.

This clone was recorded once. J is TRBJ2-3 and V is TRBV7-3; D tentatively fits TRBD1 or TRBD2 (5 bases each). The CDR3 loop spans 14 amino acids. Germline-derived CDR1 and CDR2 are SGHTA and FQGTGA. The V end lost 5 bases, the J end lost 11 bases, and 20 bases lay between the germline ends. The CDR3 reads CASSPGTTSGEQYF. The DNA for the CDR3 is TGTGCCAGCAGCCCCGGGACGACCTCTGGGGAGCAGTATTTT.